Each of the 28 T cell receptor beta chains below was sequenced from the same sample in a study of blood T cell repertoires in COVID-19. The method was immunoSEQ multiplex PCR; TCRdb's version includes in-frame clones alone and lacks a portion of them. The data contain over 80,000 clones, roughly nine tenths of them seen just once; the ten biggest clones take up 1.7%. The sequenced material came from peripheral blood. The receptors derive from a man aged 55-75 years with acute or convalescent COVID-19.

V usage is TRBV6-6 and J usage is TRBJ1-4, with a possible D match to TRBD1 (5 bases). In germline, CDR1 is MNHNY, CDR2 SVGAGI (reference sequence). The V end was cut by 8 bases, the J end by 3 bases, with 13 bases between. The CDR3 is 14 residues long. Here the CDR3 DNA reads TGTGCCAGCTTTATAGGGACTGCTAATGAAAAACTGTTTTTT. It translates to CASFIGTANEKLFF.

The chain has TRBV6-5 and TRBJ1-4, with TRBD1 identical over 7 bases. The CDR3 has 15 amino acids. Trimming cost V 6 bases and J 3 bases; bases outside gene matches: 7. Germline CDR1 MNHEY, CDR2 SVGAGI. This chain's CDR3 is CASRLTGTANEKLFF. The CDR3 DNA sequence: TGTGCCAGCAGGCTAACCGGGACAGCTAATGAAAAACTGTTTTTT.

This clone was seen once. The chain employs TRBV6-2 or TRBV6-3 and TRBJ1-1, with 9 bases identical to TRBD1. From germline, CDR1 is MNHEY and CDR2 SVGEGT. The CDR3 spans 15 residues. J lost 5 bases, V lost 4 bases, and 8 bases had no gene match. The DNA for the CDR3 is TGTGCCAGCAGTTCCCGGACAGGGGTAGGGACTGAAGCTTTCTTT. Its protein product is CASSSRTGVGTEAFF.

The genes are TRBV15 and TRBJ1-6; D gene uncertain. Between the trimmed V and J ends, which lost 3 bases and 8 bases, there was a span of 8 bases. From germline, CDR1 is LNHNV and CDR2 YYDKDF (reference sequence). The CDR3 extends over 13 amino acids. DNA of the CDR3: TGTGCCACCAGCAGGGTCTTAGATTCACCCCTCCACTTT. It is translated as CATSRVLDSPLHF.

The genes are TRBV7-2 and TRBJ2-1; the D is unclear. Germline lookup yields CDR1 SGHTA and CDR2 FQGNSA. Trimming cost V 4 bases and J 3 bases, with 7 bases left between them. The CDR3 totals 13 residues. In DNA, the CDR3 is TGTGCCAGCAGCTACGACTTCTACAATGAGCAGTTCTTC. Its protein product is CASSYDFYNEQFF. The whole variable domain, remainder taken from reference TRBV7-2 and TRBJ2-1, is GAGVSQSPSNKVTEKGKDVELRCDPISGHTALYWYRQSLGQGLEFLIYFQGNSAPDKSGLPSDRFSAERTGGSVSTLTIQRTQQEDSAVYLCASSYDFYNEQFFGPGTRLTVL.

The chain has TRBV11-2 and TRBJ2-7, with a possible D match to TRBD1 (7 bases). CDR3 length: 15 amino acids. CDR1 SGHAT and CDR2 FQNNGV come from the germline V gene. Trimming took off 2 bases at V and 4 bases at J, with 15 bases between the two ends. The CDR3 coding sequence is TGTGCCAGCAGCTTATATGGAGGGGGCGCGTACGAGCAGTACTTC. It specifies CASSLYGGGAYEQYF.

DNA of the CDR3: TGTGCCAGCACCGAGGGTAGGCCAGCCAAAAACATTCAGTACTTC. Translated, it gives CASTEGRPAKNIQYF. The chain couples TRBV6-5 to TRBJ2-4, with a tentative D call TRBD2 (5 bases). Trimming shortened V by 7 bases and J by 0 bases, and 13 bases separated the two germline ends. Germline V gene sequence: CDR1 MNHEY, CDR2 SVGAGI. CDR3 size: 15 residues.

The V call is TRBV7-2, the J call TRBJ2-3; TRBD2 agrees at 7 bases. Looked up from germline, CDR1 is SGHTA and CDR2 is FQGNSA. CDR3 length: 15 amino acids. Trimming cost V 5 bases and J 0 bases; bases outside gene matches: 5. The CDR3 DNA reads as TGTGCCAGCAGCCTGCAGCGGGATAGCACAGATACGCAGTATTTT. Translation gives CASSLQRDSTDTQYF.

V gene TRBV6-5 combines with J gene TRBJ2-7; TRBD2 matches at 7 bases. The CDR3 consists of 13 residues. The germline CDR1 and CDR2 sequences are MNHEY and SVGAGI. After removal of 6 bases from V and 7 bases from J, the junction contained 9 bases not matched to a gene. The CDR3 loop reads CASRNSGGGEQYF. The CDR3 DNA is TGTGCCAGCAGGAACTCGGGAGGAGGGGAGCAGTACTTC.

V gene TRBV10-3 combines with J gene TRBJ2-7; maybe TRBD1 (6 bases). The CDR3 has 13 amino acids. The V and J ends lost 6 bases and 7 bases respectively, with 16 bases between them. Germline V gene data show CDR1 as ENHRY and CDR2 as SYGVKD. CDR3 coding DNA: TGTGCCATCAGGGGGGCCACTTATGGGGAGCAGTACTTC. Protein: CAIRGATYGEQYF.

This clone was seen more than once but under ten times. V gene TRBV27 combines with J gene TRBJ2-7, with TRBD2 matching 10 bases. CDR1 MNHEY and CDR2 SMNVEV come from the germline V gene (reference sequence). The junction had 7 bases not matched to a gene; V was cut back by 3 bases and J by 5 bases. The CDR3 runs to 15 residues. CDR3 coding DNA: TGTGCCAGCAGTTTGGGGACTAGCGTTAACCACGAGCAGTACTTC. Translation: CASSLGTSVNHEQYF.

This chain uses TRBV5-1 with TRBJ2-2, with D possibly matching TRBD1 (5 bases). Trimming stripped 2 bases from V and 0 bases from J, with 8 bases between. Germline V gives CDR1 SGHRS, CDR2 YFSETQ. The CDR3 loop spans 15 amino acids. CDR3 region: CASSLGVPNTGELFF. The CDR3 DNA reads TGCGCCAGCAGCTTAGGGGTGCCGAACACCGGGGAGCTGTTTTTT.

The CDR3 region has the DNA TGTGCCAGCAGCCAAGGAGGCGGTGAGCAGTTCTTC. Translated: CASSQGGGEQFF. The chain couples TRBV7-2 to TRBJ2-1; D perhaps matches TRBD2 (5 bases). V gave up 5 bases and J gave up 9 bases, with 11 bases separating them. The germline V gene encodes CDR1 SGHTA and CDR2 FQGNSA. This CDR3 has 12 residues.

This chain joins TRBV27 and TRBJ1-4; D is ambiguous. V lost 5 bases and J lost 0, with 13 bases in between. Per the germline V gene, CDR1 is MNHEY and CDR2 is SMNVEV (reference sequence). The CDR3 is made up of 16 amino acids. CDR3 loop: CASSATITATNEKLFF. The CDR3 nucleotides are TGTGCCAGCAGTGCTACTATTACGGCAACTAATGAAAAACTGTTTTTT.

The chain is built from TRBV29-1 and TRBJ1-1; weak D call: TRBD1 (5 bases). Trimming removed 4 bases from V and 6 bases from J, with 15 bases in between. Germline loops: CDR1 SQVTM, CDR2 ANQGSEA. CDR3 size: 13 residues. The CDR3 spells CSVGEGLGPEAFF. CDR3 DNA: TGCAGCGTTGGAGAGGGTCTGGGGCCTGAAGCTTTCTTT.

This chain joins TRBV11-2 and TRBJ2-2; 9 bases match TRBD1. The CDR3 is 15 amino acids. The J segment lost 6 bases and the V segment lost 4 bases, leaving 6 bases of the junction unmatched. Germline V gene lookup returns CDR1 SGHAT and CDR2 FQNNGV. CDR3 nucleotide sequence: TGTGCCAGCAGCTCCGGGACAGGGAGGCCCGGGGAGCTGTTTTTT. Encoded protein: CASSSGTGRPGELFF.

The chain uses TRBV6-1 and TRBJ2-3; 10 bases map to TRBD2. V dropped 2 bases and J dropped 0; count of bases not matched to a gene: 5. Per the germline V gene, CDR1 is MNHNS and CDR2 is SASEGT. The CDR3 sequence is 17 residues long. CDR3 protein: CASSERGSGRSTDTQYF. The CDR3 region has the DNA TGTGCCAGCAGTGAAAGAGGTAGCGGGAGGAGCACAGATACGCAGTATTTT.

The rearrangement links TRBV9 to TRBJ1-6; no reliable D call. The CDR3 is 12 residues long. V lost 4 bases to trimming and J lost 12 bases, with 11 bases between them. Germline CDR1 reads SGDLS; CDR2 reads YYNGEE. The CDR3, as DNA: TGTGCCAGCAGCCCCTTTGGGCAACCCCTCCACTTT. Translated, it gives CASSPFGQPLHF. The full variable domain, in which reference TRBV9 and TRBJ1-6 provide the parts outside the CDR3, is DSGVTQTPKHLITATGQRVTLRCSPRSGDLSVYWYQQSLDQGLQFLIQYYNGEERAKGNILERFSAQQFPDLHSELNLSSLELGDSALYFCASSPFGQPLHFGNGTRLTVT.

This clone has only one observation. The gene calls are TRBV7-9 and TRBJ1-6; 8 nucleotides agree with TRBD1. V lost 8 bases to trimming and J lost 8 bases; unmatched junction nucleotides: 5. This CDR3 is 13 amino acids long. The germline V gene encodes CDR1 SEHNR and CDR2 FQNEAQ (reference sequence). The CDR3: CASGQGAYSPLHF. CDR3 sequence (DNA): TGTGCCAGCGGGCAGGGGGCTTATTCACCCCTCCACTTT. The full variable domain, in which reference TRBV7-9 and TRBJ1-6 provide the parts outside the CDR3, is DTGVSQNPRHKITKRGQNVTFRCDPISEHNRLYWYRQTLGQGPEFLTYFQNEAQLEKSRLLSDRFSAERPKGSFSTLEIQRTEQGDSAMYLCASGQGAYSPLHFGNGTRLTVT.

The gene calls are TRBV6-5 and TRBJ2-2, with D perhaps TRBD1 (6 bases). Trimming removed 4 bases from V and 5 bases from J, with 11 bases in between. Germline V gene sequence: CDR1 MNHEY, CDR2 SVGAGI. This CDR3 contains 14 residues. Here the CDR3 reads CASSLYRATGELFF. The CDR3 bases are TGTGCCAGCAGTTTATACAGGGCAACCGGGGAGCTGTTTTTT.

This chain links TRBV3-1 (or the pseudogene TRBV3-2) with TRBJ2-1; no clear D gene. V was cut by 1 base and J by 6 bases, with 4 bases left in between. The CDR3 is made up of 12 amino acids. Germline V gives CDR1 LGHDT, CDR2 YNNKEL (reference sequence). CDR3: CASSQVINEQFF. CDR3 sequence (DNA): TGTGCCAGCAGCCAAGTAATCAATGAGCAGTTCTTC.

This chain joins TRBV13 and TRBJ1-2; TRBD1 agrees at 7 bases. J lost 5 bases, V lost 5 bases, and 8 bases had no gene match. Looked up from germline, CDR1 is PRHDT and CDR2 is FYEKMQ (reference sequence). The CDR3 covers 14 residues. The CDR3 is CASSLRTGQYGYTF. In nucleotides, the CDR3 is TGTGCCAGCAGCCTAAGGACGGGACAGTATGGCTACACCTTC.

This sequence joins TRBV7-2 and TRBJ1-4, with a tentative D call TRBD1 (6 bases). Germline V CDR1 and CDR2: SGHTA, FQGNSA. The CDR3 is 15 residues long. With 1 base removed from V and 8 bases from J, the gap between germline ends came to 14 bases. CDR3 loop: CASSLVWGPGEKLFF. The CDR3 DNA reads as TGTGCCAGCAGCTTAGTGTGGGGGCCAGGCGAAAAACTGTTTTTT.

This chain links TRBV2 with TRBJ2-1, with TRBD2 matching 8 bases. V lost 2 bases and J lost 7; bases outside the gene matches: 4. Germline V gene sequence: CDR1 SNHLY, CDR2 FYNNEI. CDR3 length: 14 amino acids. For the CDR3, the DNA is TGTGCCAGCAGTGAAAGGGGACTAGAAAATGAGCAGTTCTTC. Its translation is CASSERGLENEQFF.

V gene TRBV6-5 combines with J gene TRBJ1-2; the D is unclear. The CDR3 sequence is 14 residues long. V was clipped by 5 bases and J by 10 bases, with 20 bases between them. CDR1 MNHEY and CDR2 SVGAGI come from the germline V gene. The CDR3 bases are TGTGCCAGCAGTACCCGCCAGGCCCCCCAACCCTACACCTTC. Residues: CASSTRQAPQPYTF.

The chain joins TRBV11-2 to TRBJ2-7; D unresolved. Germline-derived CDR1 and CDR2 are SGHAT and FQNNGV. The V end lost 3 bases, the J end lost 1 base, and 7 bases lay between the germline ends. The CDR3 has 13 residues. The CDR3 region has the DNA TGTGCCAGCAGCTTGACACCATCCTACGAGCAGTACTTC. Protein sequence: CASSLTPSYEQYF.

The rearrangement uses TRBV2 and TRBJ1-4, with a weak D call TRBD1 (6 bases). CDR3 size: 17 residues. V was pared by 6 bases and J by 5 bases, with 22 bases between. Germline CDR1 and CDR2: SNHLY and FYNNEI. CDR3 residues: CASRKGGDSGGNEKLFF. Here the CDR3 DNA reads TGTGCCAGCAGAAAAGGGGGGGATTCGGGAGGAAATGAAAAACTGTTTTTT.

This sequence joins TRBV6-2 or TRBV6-3 and TRBJ1-5, with D possibly matching TRBD1 (6 bases). The V end lost 5 bases, the J end lost 0 bases, and 11 bases lay between the germline ends. Germline CDR1 is MNHEY and CDR2 is SVGEGT. The CDR3 contains 15 residues. CDR3 nucleotide sequence: TGTGCCAGCAGTCCACAGGGTTTTAGCAATCAGCCCCAGCATTTT. Protein product: CASSPQGFSNQPQHF.